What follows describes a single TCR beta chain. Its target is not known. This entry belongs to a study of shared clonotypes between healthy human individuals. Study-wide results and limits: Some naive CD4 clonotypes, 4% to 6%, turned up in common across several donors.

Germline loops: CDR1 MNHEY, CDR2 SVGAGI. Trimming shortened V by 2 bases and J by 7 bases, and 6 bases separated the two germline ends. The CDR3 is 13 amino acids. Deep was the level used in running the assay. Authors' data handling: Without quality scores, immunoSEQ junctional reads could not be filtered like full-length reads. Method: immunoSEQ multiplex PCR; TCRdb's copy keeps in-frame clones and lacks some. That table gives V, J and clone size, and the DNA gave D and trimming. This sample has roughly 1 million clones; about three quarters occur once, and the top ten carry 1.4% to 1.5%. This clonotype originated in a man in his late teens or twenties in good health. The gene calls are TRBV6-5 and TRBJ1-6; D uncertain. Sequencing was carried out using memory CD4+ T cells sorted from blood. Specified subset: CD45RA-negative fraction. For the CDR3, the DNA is TGTGCCAGCAGTTACGACGGGAATTCACCCCTCCACTTT. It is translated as CASSYDGNSPLHF.